Reported below is one T cell receptor (beta chain). Molecular barcoding with unique molecular identifiers was used for the TCRbeta library. TCRdb reprocessed the PCR reads with MiXCR, giving one entry per CDR3 protein. The sample lists roughly 300,000 distinct CDR3 sequences, nearly 10% seen once, with 9.5% to 13% in the top ten. The data derive from a study of T-cell reconstitution after alpha-beta-depleted transplantation in children. The material sequenced was PBMCs from the stem cell graft donor, taken from the stem cell graft. This clonotype was obtained from a human donor who donated a stem cell graft to a child with SCID.

CDR3 loop: CASSLSGALNEQFF. The CDR3 DNA is TGTGCCAGCAGCTTATCGGGGGCGCTCAATGAGCAGTTCTTC. The chain links TRBV7-9 to TRBJ2-1; tentatively, D is TRBD1 or TRBD2 (6 bases each). The ends were cut back, 2 bases at V and 6 bases at J, with 11 bases in the middle. Germline V gene sequence: CDR1 SEHNR, CDR2 FQNEAQ (reference sequence). This CDR3 has 14 residues.